The T cell receptor beta chain under discussion was sequenced for a study of blood T cell repertoires in COVID-19. As for the study in general: T cells, B-cell-depleted T cells, or PBMCs supplied cDNA or gDNA.

Germline CDR1 and CDR2: SNHLY and FYNNEI. The CDR3 contains 12 residues. The ends were cut back, 6 bases at V and 0 bases at J, with 5 bases in the middle. Original handling: Amplification from reference gene primers served as the basis for estimated nucleated cell counts. Produced via immunoSEQ multiplex PCR; TCRdb's table is partial and in-frame only. The DNA gave D and trimming, while V, J and clone size come from that table. Of about 64,000 clones in the sample, 78% were seen once. The sequencing input was peripheral blood. J is TRBJ2-5 and V is TRBV2, with D perhaps TRBD2 (5 bases). This TCR was sampled from a man aged 60-69 years with COVID-19, enrolled during active disease. The DNA of the CDR3 is TGTGCCAGCAGGCGGGACCAAGAGACCCAGTACTTC. Translating gives CASRRDQETQYF.